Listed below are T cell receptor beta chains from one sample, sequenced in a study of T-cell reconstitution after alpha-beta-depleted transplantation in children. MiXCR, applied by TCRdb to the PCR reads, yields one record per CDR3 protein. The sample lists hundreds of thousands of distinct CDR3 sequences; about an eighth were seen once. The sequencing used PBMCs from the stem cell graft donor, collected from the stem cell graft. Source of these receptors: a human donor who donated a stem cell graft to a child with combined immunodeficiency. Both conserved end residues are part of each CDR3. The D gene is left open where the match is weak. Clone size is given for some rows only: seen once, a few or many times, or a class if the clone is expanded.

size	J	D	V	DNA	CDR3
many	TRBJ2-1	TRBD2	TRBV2	TGTGCCAGCAGGCTAGCGGGAGGGGGACCTGAGCAGTTCTTC	CASRLAGGGPEQFF
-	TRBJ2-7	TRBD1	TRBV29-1	TGCAGCGTTGTACCGGGACAGGGGATCAGCGAGCAGTACTTC	CSVVPGQGISEQYF
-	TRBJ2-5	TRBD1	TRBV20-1	TGCAGTGCTCTCCTCCCACAGGGGGAAGGGACCCAGTACTTC	CSALLPQGEGTQYF
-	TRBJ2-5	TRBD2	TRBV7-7	TGTGCTAGCAGCTCTGGAGGAACGGGGGGGTTAGAGACCCAGTACTTC	CASSSGGTGGLETQYF
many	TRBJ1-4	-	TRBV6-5	TGTGCCAGCAGTTATGGGCAGGGTGGTGAAAAACTGTTTTTT	CASSYGQGGEKLFF
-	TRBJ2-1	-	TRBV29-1	TGCAGCGTTCGTAACCTAGGTAATGAGCAGTTCTTC	CSVRNLGNEQFF
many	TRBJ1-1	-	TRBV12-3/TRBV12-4	TGTGCCAGCACCTTCGACACGAACACTGAAGCTTTCTTT	CASTFDTNTEAFF
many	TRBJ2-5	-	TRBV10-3	TGTGCCATCAGTGAGACACGATCTCAAGAGACCCAGTACTTC	CAISETRSQETQYF
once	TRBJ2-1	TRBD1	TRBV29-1	TGCAGCGTTGAGGCGGGACAGGGGGCTGTATATGAGCAGTTCTTC	CSVEAGQGAVYEQFF
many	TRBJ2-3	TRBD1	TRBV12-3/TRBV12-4	TGTGCCAGCAGTTTAGTGACAGGGGGCGCAGATACGCAGTATTTT	CASSLVTGGADTQYF
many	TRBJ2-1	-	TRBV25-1	TGTGCCAGCAGTGTATCAGGGAGGGAGCAGTTCTTC	CASSVSGREQFF
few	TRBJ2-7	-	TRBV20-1	TGCAGTGCTTACAGTCTAAGGGGCAGCTCCTACGAGCAGTACTTC	CSAYSLRGSSYEQYF
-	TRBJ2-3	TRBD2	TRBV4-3	TGCGCCAGCAGCCAAGAGATCCCTACGCCGGGACTAGCGGGCACAGATACGCAGTATTTT	CASSQEIPTPGLAGTDTQYF
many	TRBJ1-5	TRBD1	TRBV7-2	TGTGCCAGCAGCTTAGGTGGGACAGGGAATCAGCCCCAGCATTTT	CASSLGGTGNQPQHF
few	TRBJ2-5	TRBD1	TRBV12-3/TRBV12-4	TGTGCCAGCAGGGTCGGGACAGGGGGTTACGAGACCCAGTACTTC	CASRVGTGGYETQYF
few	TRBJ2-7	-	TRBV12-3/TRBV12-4	TGTGCCAGCAGTTTCTCGGCAGGGGTTTACGAGCAGTACTTC	CASSFSAGVYEQYF
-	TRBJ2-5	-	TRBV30	TGTGCCTGGTTCTTCCAAGAGACCCAGTACTTC	CAWFFQETQYF
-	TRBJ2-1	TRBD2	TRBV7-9	TGTGCCAGCAGCCCCCAGAGGGAGGGCCACGATGAGCAGTTCTTC	CASSPQREGHDEQFF
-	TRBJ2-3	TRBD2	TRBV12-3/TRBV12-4	TGTGCCAGCAGTCCCCGGGAGGGTGCGTGGGATACGCAGTATTTT	CASSPREGAWDTQYF
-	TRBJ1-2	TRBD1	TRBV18	TGTGCCAGCTCACCAACAGGGGTGAACTATGGCTACACCTTC	CASSPTGVNYGYTF
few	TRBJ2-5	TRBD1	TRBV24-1	TGTGCCACCAGTGATCGAGACAGGGTGGCCAAAGAGACCCAGTACTTC	CATSDRDRVAKETQYF
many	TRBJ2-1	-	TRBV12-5	TGTGCTAGTGATCCTGGCGGGCTTCGGGATGAGCAGTTCTTC	CASDPGGLRDEQFF
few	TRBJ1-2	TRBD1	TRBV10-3	TGTGCCATCATCCCCTCCCCCCTCACAGGGGATTATGGCTACACCTTC	CAIIPSPLTGDYGYTF
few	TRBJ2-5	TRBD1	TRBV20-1	TGCAGTGCCCTGGACAGGGAAGAGACCCAGTACTTC	CSALDREETQYF
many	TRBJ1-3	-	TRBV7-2	TGTGCCAGCAGCTTTGGACAGCCCGCTGGAAACACCATATATTTT	CASSFGQPAGNTIYF
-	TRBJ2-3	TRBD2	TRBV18	TGTGCCAGCTCACCGGGACTAGCGGGATCCGGAGATACGCAGTATTTT	CASSPGLAGSGDTQYF
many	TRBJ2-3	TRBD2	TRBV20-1	TGCAGTGCACACGGCGGACTAGTTGAGGAGGATACGCAGTATTTT	CSAHGGLVEEDTQYF
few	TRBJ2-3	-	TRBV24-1	TGTGCCACCAGCCGGGACATTGGGGAGGATACGCAGTATTTT	CATSRDIGEDTQYF